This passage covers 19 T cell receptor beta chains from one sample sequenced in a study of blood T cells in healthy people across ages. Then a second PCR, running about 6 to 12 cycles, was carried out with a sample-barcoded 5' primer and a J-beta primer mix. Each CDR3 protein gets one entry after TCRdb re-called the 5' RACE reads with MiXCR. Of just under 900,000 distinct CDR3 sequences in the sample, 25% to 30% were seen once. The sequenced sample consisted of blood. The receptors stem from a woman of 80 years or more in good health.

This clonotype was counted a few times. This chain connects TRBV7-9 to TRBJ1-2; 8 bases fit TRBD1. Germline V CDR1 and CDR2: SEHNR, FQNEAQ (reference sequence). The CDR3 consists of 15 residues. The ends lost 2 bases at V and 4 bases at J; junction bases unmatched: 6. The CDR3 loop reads CASSLTPDRAYGYTF. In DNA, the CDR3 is TGTGCCAGCAGCTTAACTCCGGACAGGGCCTATGGCTACACCTTC.

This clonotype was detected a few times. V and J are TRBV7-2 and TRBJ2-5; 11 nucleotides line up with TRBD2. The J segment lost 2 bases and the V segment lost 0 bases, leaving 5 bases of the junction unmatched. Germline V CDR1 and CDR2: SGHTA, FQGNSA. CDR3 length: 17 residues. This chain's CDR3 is CASSLALAGGLQETQYF. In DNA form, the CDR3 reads TGTGCCAGCAGCTTAGCCTTAGCGGGGGGGCTTCAAGAGACCCAGTACTTC.

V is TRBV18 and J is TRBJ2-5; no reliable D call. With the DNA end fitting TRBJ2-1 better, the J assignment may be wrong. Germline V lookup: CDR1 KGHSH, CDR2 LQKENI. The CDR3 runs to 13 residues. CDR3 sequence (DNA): TGTGCCAGCTCACCACCCAATCAAGAGACCCAGTTCTTC. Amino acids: CASSPPNQETQFF.

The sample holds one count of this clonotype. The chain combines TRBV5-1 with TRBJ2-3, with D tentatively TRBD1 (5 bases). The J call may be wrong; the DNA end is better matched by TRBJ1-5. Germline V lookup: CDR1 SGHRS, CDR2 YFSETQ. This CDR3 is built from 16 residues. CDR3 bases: TGCGCCAGCAGCTTGGAGGTTCTGGGACGGGGGGATACGCAGCATTTT. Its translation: CASSLEVLGRGDTQHF.

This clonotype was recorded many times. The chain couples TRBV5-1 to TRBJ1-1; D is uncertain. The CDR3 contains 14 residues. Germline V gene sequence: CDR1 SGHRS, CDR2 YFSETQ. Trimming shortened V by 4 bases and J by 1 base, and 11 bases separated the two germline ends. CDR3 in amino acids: CASSISVANTEAFF. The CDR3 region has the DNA TGCGCCAGCAGCATAAGTGTGGCGAACACTGAAGCTTTCTTT.

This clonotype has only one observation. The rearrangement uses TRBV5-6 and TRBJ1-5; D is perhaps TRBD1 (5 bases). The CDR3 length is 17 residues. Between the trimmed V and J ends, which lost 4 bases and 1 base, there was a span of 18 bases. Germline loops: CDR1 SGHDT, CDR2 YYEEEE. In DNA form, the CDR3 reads TGTGCCAGCAGCCACTATAGGGGAGGGATGAGCAATCAGCCCCAGCATTTT. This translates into CASSHYRGGMSNQPQHF. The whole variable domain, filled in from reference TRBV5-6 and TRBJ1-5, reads DAGVTQSPTHLIKTRGQQVTLRCSPKSGHDTVSWYQQALGQGPQFIFQYYEEEERQRGNFPDRFSGHQFPNYSSELNVNALLLGDSALYLCASSHYRGGMSNQPQHFGDGTRLSIL.

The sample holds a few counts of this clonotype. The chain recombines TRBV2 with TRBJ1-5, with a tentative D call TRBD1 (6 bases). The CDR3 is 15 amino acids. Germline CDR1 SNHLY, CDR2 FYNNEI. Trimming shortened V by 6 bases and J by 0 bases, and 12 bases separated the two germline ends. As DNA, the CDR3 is TGTGCCAGCAGGAACGACAGGAATAGCAATCAGCCCCAGCATTTT. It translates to CASRNDRNSNQPQHF.

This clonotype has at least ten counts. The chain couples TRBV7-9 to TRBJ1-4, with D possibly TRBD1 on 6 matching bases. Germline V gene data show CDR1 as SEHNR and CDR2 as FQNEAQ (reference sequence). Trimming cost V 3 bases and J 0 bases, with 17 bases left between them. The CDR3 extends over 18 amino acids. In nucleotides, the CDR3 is TGTGCCAGCAGCTTTAGGAGAGGGGGAGATGCAACTAATGAAAAACTGTTTTTT. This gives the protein CASSFRRGGDATNEKLFF.

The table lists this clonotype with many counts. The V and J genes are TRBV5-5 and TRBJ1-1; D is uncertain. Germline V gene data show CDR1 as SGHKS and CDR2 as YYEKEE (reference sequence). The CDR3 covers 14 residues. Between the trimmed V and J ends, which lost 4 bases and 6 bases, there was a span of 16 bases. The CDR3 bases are TGTGCCAGCAGCAATTCGGCCCGAAGGTCTGAAGCTTTCTTT. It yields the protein CASSNSARRSEAFF. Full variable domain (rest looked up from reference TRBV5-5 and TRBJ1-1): DAGVTQSPTHLIKTRGQQVTLRCSPISGHKSVSWYQQVLGQGPQFIFQYYEKEERGRGNFPDRFSARQFPNYSSELNVNALLLGDSALYLCASSNSARRSEAFFGQGTRLTVV.

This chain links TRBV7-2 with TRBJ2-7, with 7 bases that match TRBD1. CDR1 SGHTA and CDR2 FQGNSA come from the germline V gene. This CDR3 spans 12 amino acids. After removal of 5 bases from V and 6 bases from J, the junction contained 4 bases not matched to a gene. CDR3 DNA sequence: TGTGCCAGCAGCGACACAGGGGTCGAGCAGTACTTC. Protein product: CASSDTGVEQYF.

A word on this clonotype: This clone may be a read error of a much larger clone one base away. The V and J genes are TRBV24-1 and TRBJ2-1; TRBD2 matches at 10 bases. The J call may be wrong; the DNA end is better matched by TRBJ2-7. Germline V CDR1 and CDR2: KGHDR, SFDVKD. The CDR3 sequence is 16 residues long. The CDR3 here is CATSEGLARTYNEQYF. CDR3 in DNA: TGTGCCACCAGTGAGGGACTAGCGCGAACCTACAATGAGCAGTACTTC.

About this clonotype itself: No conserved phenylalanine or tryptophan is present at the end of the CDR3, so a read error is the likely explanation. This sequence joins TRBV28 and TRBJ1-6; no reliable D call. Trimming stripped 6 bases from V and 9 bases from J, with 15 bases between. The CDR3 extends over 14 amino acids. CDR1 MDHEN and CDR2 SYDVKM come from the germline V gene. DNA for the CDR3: TGTGCCAGCAGCCGGTCGACGGGGAGTTCACCCCTCCACTGT. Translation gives CASSRSTGSSPLHC.

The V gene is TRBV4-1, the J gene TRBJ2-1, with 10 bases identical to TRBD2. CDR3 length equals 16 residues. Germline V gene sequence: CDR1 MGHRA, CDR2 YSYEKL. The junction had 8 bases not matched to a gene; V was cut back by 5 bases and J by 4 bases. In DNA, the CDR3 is TGCGCCAGCAGCGATCTAGCGGGAGTGGGGTACAATGAGCAGTTCTTC. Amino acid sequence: CASSDLAGVGYNEQFF.

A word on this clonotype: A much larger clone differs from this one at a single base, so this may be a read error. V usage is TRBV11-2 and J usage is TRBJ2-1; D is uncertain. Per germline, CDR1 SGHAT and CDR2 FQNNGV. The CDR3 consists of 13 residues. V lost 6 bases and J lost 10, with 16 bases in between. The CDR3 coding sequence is TGTGCCAGCAGGAAAGGCAGCATATACGAGCAGTTCTTC. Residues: CASRKGSIYEQFF.

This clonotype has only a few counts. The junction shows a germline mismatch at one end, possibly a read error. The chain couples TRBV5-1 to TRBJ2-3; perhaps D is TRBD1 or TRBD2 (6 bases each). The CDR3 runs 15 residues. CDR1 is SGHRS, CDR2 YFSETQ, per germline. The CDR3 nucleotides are TGCGCCGGCAGCTGGACGGGGGCTAGCACAGATACGCAGTATTTT. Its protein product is CAGSWTGASTDTQYF.

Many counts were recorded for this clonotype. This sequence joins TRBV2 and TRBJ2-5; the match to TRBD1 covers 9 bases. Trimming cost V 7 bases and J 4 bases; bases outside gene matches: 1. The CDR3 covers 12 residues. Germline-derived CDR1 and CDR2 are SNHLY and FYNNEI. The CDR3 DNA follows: TGTGCCAGCAAGACAGGGGGAGAGACCCAGTACTTC. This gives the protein CASKTGGETQYF.

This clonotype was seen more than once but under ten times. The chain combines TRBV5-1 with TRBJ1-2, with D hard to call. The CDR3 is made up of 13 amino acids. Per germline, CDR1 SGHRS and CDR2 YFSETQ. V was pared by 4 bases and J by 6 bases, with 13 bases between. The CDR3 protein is CASSPAHGDGYTF. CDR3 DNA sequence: TGCGCCAGCAGCCCGGCCCATGGTGATGGCTACACCTTC.

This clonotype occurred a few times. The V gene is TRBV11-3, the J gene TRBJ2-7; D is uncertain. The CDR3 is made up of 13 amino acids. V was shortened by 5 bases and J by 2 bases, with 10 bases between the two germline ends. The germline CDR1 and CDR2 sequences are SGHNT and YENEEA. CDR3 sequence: CASSVDGTYEQYF. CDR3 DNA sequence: TGTGCCAGCAGCGTCGACGGAACCTACGAGCAGTACTTC.

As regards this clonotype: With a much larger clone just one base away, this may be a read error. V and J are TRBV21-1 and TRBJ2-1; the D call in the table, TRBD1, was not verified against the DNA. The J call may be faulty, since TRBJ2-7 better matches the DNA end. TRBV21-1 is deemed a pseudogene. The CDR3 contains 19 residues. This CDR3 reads CASSKDRMGGGESYNEQYF. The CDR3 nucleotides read TGTGCCAGCAGCAAAGATCGGATGGGCGGCGGGGAATCCTACAATGAGCAGTACTTC.